The T cell receptor beta chain described here comes from a study of beta chain features in type 1 diabetes. Overall study: Examination spanned 90 million to 140 million sorted cells from all samples. Findings of the study overall: PCR might favor shorter templates, but any such skew would affect patients and controls equally. For Type 1 diabetes patients, all four CD4+ subsets carried TCRB CDR3s that were moderately but significantly shorter.

Every isolated RNA sample was fully reverse transcribed, so sequencing captured expressed TCRB transcripts. Data came from immunoSEQ multiplex PCR; TCRdb stores just in-frame clones and leaves some out. The sample lists around 430,000 clones, 25% to 35% occurring once. Averaging about 120 mL, one heparinised blood draw was given by each donor. CDR1 SGDLS and CDR2 YYNGEE come from the germline V gene. This CDR3 spans 15 amino acids. Trimming removed 0 bases from V and 1 base from J, with 7 bases in between. This clone came up a few times. The antigen is undetermined. This TCR derives from a man aged 18 to 29 in good health. The sequencing sample was made of naive CD4+ T cells from blood. The chain links TRBV9 to TRBJ2-2; no reliable D call. CDR3 nucleotides: TGTGCCAGCAGCGTAGCTGTCGGGAACACCGGGGAGCTGTTTTTT. The encoded protein is CASSVAVGNTGELFF.